This passage covers 3 T cell receptor beta chains from one sample sequenced in a study of blood T cell repertoires in COVID-19. Libraries were prepared by immunoSEQ multiplex PCR; TCRdb keeps only in-frame clonotypes and omits some of them. Counted here are about 190,000 clones, around 87% occurring once; the ten biggest clones make up about an eighth. The sequencing input was peripheral blood. These receptors were obtained from a woman aged 65 to 85 with COVID-19, enrolled during active disease.

This sequence joins TRBV28 and TRBJ1-1; D might be TRBD1 (6 bases). V lost 7 bases, J lost 6 bases, and 18 bases lay in between. In germline, CDR1 is MDHEN, CDR2 SYDVKM. CDR3 length: 14 residues. CDR3 amino acids: CASIKTGSSPEAFF. The CDR3 region has the DNA TGTGCCAGCATTAAAACAGGGAGTTCCCCTGAAGCTTTCTTT.

The chain uses TRBV27 and TRBJ2-7, with TRBD1 identical over 8 bases. The length of the CDR3 is 13 residues. The J segment lost 4 bases and the V segment lost 6 bases, leaving 5 bases of the junction unmatched. The germline gives CDR1 MNHEY, CDR2 SMNVEV (reference sequence). The CDR3 spells CASRLQGGYEQYF. In DNA, the CDR3 is TGTGCCAGCAGATTACAGGGGGGTTACGAGCAGTACTTC.

The chain couples TRBV7-3 to TRBJ2-1; D possibly corresponds to TRBD2 (7 bases). Trimming pared 2 bases from V and 9 bases from J, leaving 14 bases between. Per the germline V gene, CDR1 is SGHTA and CDR2 is FQGTGA. The CDR3 totals 14 residues. CDR3 amino acids: CASSLPGEGLEQFF. DNA of the CDR3: TGTGCCAGCAGCTTACCAGGGGAGGGTCTTGAGCAGTTCTTC.